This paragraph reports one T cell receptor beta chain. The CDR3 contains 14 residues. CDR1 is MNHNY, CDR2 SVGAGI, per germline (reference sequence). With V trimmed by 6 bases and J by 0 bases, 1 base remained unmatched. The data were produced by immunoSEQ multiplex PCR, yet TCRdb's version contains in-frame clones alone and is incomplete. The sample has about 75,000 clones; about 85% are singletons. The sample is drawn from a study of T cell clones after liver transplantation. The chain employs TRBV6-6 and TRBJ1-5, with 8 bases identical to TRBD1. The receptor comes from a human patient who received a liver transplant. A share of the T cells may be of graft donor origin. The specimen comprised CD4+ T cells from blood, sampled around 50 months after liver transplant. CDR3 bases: TGTGCCAGCAGGGACAGGGTTAGCAATCAGCCCCAGCATTTT. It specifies CASRDRVSNQPQHF.